These 17 T cell receptor beta chains came from one sample sequenced in a study of fetal regulatory T cell absence and autoimmunity. TCRdb keeps only in-frame clones here, not all; method: immunoSEQ multiplex PCR. The sample lists about 95,000 clones; about 78% were seen once. Sample: pancreas tissue. The receptors originated from a male donor with IPEX syndrome.

V and J are TRBV7-2 and TRBJ2-7, with 12 bases fitting TRBD1. The CDR3 contains 14 residues. J lost 3 bases, V lost 4 bases, and 1 base had no gene match. CDR1 and CDR2 (germline): SGHTA, FQGNSA. CDR3 protein: CASSWDRGRYEQYF. Written as DNA, the CDR3 is TGTGCCAGCAGCTGGGACAGGGGGCGCTACGAGCAGTACTTC.

This chain joins TRBV4-3 and TRBJ1-2; tentatively, D is TRBD1 (5 bases). Germline assignment: CDR1 LGHNA and CDR2 YSLEER. V lost 0 bases to trimming and J lost 4 bases, with 15 bases between them. The CDR3 sequence is 16 residues long. CDR3 DNA sequence: TGCGCCAGCAGCCAAGACCGGGACGCCTGGACCTATGGCTACACCTTC. It yields the protein CASSQDRDAWTYGYTF.

This chain links TRBV18 with TRBJ1-1; 8 positions match TRBD1. Per germline, CDR1 KGHSH and CDR2 LQKENI. CDR3 length: 15 amino acids. J gave up 3 bases and V 4 bases, and 7 bases lay outside the gene matches. As DNA, the CDR3 is TGTGCCAGCTCACTGATCCGGGACAGGTACACTGAAGCTTTCTTT. Translating it yields CASSLIRDRYTEAFF.

The chain combines TRBV21-1 with TRBJ2-7; TRBD2, the table's D call, lacks a check against the DNA. TRBV21-1 corresponds to a pseudogene. The CDR3 contains 12 residues. The CDR3 DNA is TGTGCCAGCAAAGCGGGATCCTACGAGCAGTACTTC. Encoded protein: CASKAGSYEQYF.

V usage is TRBV27 and J usage is TRBJ2-1; D remains unclear. V was pared by 3 bases and J by 4 bases, with 10 bases between. The length of the CDR3 is 14 residues. Per germline, CDR1 MNHEY and CDR2 SMNVEV (reference sequence). As DNA, the CDR3 is TGTGCCAGCAGTTTCATGATGGGGTACAATGAGCAGTTCTTC. Translation gives CASSFMMGYNEQFF.

This clone was seen a handful of times. The chain links TRBV7-2 to TRBJ2-3, with a possible D match to TRBD2 (5 bases). Trimming took 5 bases from V and 9 from J, leaving 15 bases between them. Germline-derived CDR1 and CDR2 are SGHTA and FQGNSA. The CDR3 has 13 residues. CDR3 loop: CASSPRGGYTQYF. The CDR3 nucleotides are TGTGCCAGCAGCCCACGCGGCGGGTACACGCAGTATTTT.

This rearrangement joins TRBV29-1 to TRBJ1-2; 7 nucleotides agree with TRBD1. V was clipped by 2 bases and J by 5 bases; unmatched bases: 11. Germline V gene lookup returns CDR1 SQVTM and CDR2 ANQGSEA. This CDR3 has 15 amino acids. The CDR3: CSVEPLQDRIYGYTF. The CDR3 DNA reads TGCAGCGTTGAACCACTCCAGGACAGGATATATGGCTACACCTTC.

The chain has TRBV7-6 and TRBJ2-7; 9 nucleotides agree with TRBD2. Germline V gives CDR1 SGHVS, CDR2 FNYEAQ. This CDR3 is 17 amino acids long. Trimming removed 1 base from V and 5 bases from J; junction bases left unmatched: 12. The CDR3 protein is CASSLDPPGLANDEQYF. CDR3 bases: TGTGCCAGCAGCTTAGACCCTCCGGGACTAGCTAACGACGAGCAGTACTTC.

This clone has just a few counts. V is TRBV13 and J is TRBJ2-3; 7 bases match TRBD2. V was clipped by 5 bases and J by 0 bases; unmatched bases: 2. The CDR3 consists of 14 residues. The germline V gene has CDR1 PRHDT and CDR2 FYEKMQ (reference sequence). CDR3 loop: CASSPGLSTDTQYF. DNA of the CDR3: TGTGCCAGCAGCCCGGGACTAAGCACAGATACGCAGTATTTT.

V gene TRBV27 combines with J gene TRBJ2-3; 8 nucleotides line up with TRBD1. Unmatched junction bases numbered 8, after V lost 5 bases and J lost 4 bases. The CDR3 runs to 15 residues. From germline, CDR1 is MNHEY and CDR2 SMNVEV (reference sequence). The CDR3 spells CASSPTGQVADTQYF. In nucleotides, the CDR3 is TGTGCCAGCAGTCCCACGGGACAGGTCGCAGATACGCAGTATTTT.

This chain connects TRBV7-9 to TRBJ1-4; tentative D call: TRBD1 (6 bases). Per the germline V gene, CDR1 is SEHNR and CDR2 is FQNEAQ (reference sequence). Between the trimmed V and J ends, which lost 0 bases and 1 base, there was a span of 15 bases. This CDR3 has 18 amino acids. The CDR3 DNA follows: TGTGCCAGCAGCTTAGCTACAGAGGAACAGGGAACTAATGAAAAACTGTTTTTT. Encoded protein: CASSLATEEQGTNEKLFF.

V and J are TRBV2 and TRBJ2-3, with 9 bases that match TRBD2. This CDR3 is 18 amino acids long. Germline V gene data show CDR1 as SNHLY and CDR2 as FYNNEI. V lost 4 bases, J lost 0 bases, and 11 bases stayed unmatched. CDR3 sequence (DNA): TGTGCCAGCAGTGGACCGGGACTAGCTATTTCTAGCACAGATACGCAGTATTTT. It codes for CASSGPGLAISSTDTQYF. The whole variable domain, filled in from reference TRBV2 and TRBJ2-3, reads EPEVTQTPSHQVTQMGQEVILRCVPISNHLYFYWYRQILGQKVEFLVSFYNNEISEKSEIFDDQFSVERPDGSNFTLKIRSTKLEDSAMYFCASSGPGLAISSTDTQYFGPGTRLTVL.

A few counts support this clone. The chain uses TRBV11-1 and TRBJ2-2, with TRBD2 matching over 7 bases. J gave up 5 bases and V 1 base, and 1 base lay outside the gene matches. The CDR3 runs 14 residues. In germline, CDR1 is SGHAT, CDR2 FQDESV (reference sequence). CDR3 loop: CASSLGLATGELFF. The CDR3 DNA reads as TGTGCCAGCAGCTTAGGACTAGCTACCGGGGAGCTGTTTTTT.

A single count supports this clone. The chain employs TRBV10-3 and TRBJ2-6, with D hard to call. The germline V gene encodes CDR1 ENHRY and CDR2 SYGVKD. Trimming removed 6 bases at V and 2 bases at J, with 8 bases between. The CDR3 runs 14 residues. CDR3: CAIRQLAGANVLTF. DNA of the CDR3: TGTGCCATCAGGCAATTGGCTGGGGCCAACGTCCTGACTTTC.

The CDR3 DNA reads TGTGCCAGCAGCTTCGGGACTAGCGGCTTCACAGATACGCAGTATTTT. This sequence encodes CASSFGTSGFTDTQYF. This chain connects TRBV5-6 to TRBJ2-3; 11 bases align to TRBD2. V gave up 2 bases and J gave up 2 bases; unmatched junction bases: 4. Germline V gives CDR1 SGHDT, CDR2 YYEEEE. The CDR3 runs 16 residues. Variable domain in full (rest from reference TRBV5-6 and TRBJ2-3): DAGVTQSPTHLIKTRGQQVTLRCSPKSGHDTVSWYQQALGQGPQFIFQYYEEEERQRGNFPDRFSGHQFPNYSSELNVNALLLGDSALYLCASSFGTSGFTDTQYFGPGTRLTVL.

In its sample, this clone was seen once. The chain carries TRBV9 and TRBJ2-7; 10 nucleotides agree with TRBD2. V dropped 2 bases and J dropped 4; count of bases not matched to a gene: 6. The CDR3 sequence is 15 residues long. The germline V gene has CDR1 SGDLS and CDR2 YYNGEE. CDR3 loop: CASSVSPGLAYEQYF. The CDR3 coding sequence is TGTGCCAGCAGCGTTAGCCCGGGACTAGCGTACGAGCAGTACTTC.

The chain has TRBV19 and TRBJ2-4, with D unresolved. This CDR3 spans 13 amino acids. Deletions cut 2 bases from V and 1 base from J, with 3 bases between. The V gene's germline CDR1 is LNHDA and CDR2 SQIVND (reference sequence). The CDR3 protein is CASSIQAKNIQYF. The CDR3 bases are TGTGCCAGTAGTATACAGGCCAAAAACATTCAGTACTTC.